These T cell receptor beta chains were read from a single sample in a study of vaccination and CD4 T cells after COVID-19. TCRdb re-called the PCR reads with MiXCR, one entry per CDR3 protein. The sample shows around 25,000 distinct CDR3 sequences, 43% of them seen only once. Their specific antigens are unknown. Sequenced sample: CD4+ T cells from blood, cultured in vitro. The receptors here all came from a human donor who had recovered from COVID-19. The CDR3 runs from the conserved cysteine through the conserved F or W. Each record gives: J gene, clone size, V gene, D gene, CDR3 protein, CDR3 DNA. The D gene is left open where the match is weak. Not every row has a clone size; where given, it reads once, few, many or a size class.

>TRBJ2-3|-|TRBV24-1|TRBD1
CATSGGQGWADTQYF
TGTGCCACCAGTGGAGGACAGGGGTGGGCAGATACGCAGTATTTT
>TRBJ2-1|once|TRBV4-1|-
CASSQDPGGTTYNEQFF
TGCGCCAGCAGCCAAGACCCCGGAGGGACCACCTACAATGAGCAGTTCTTC
>TRBJ1-6|-|TRBV20-1|TRBD1
CSAPGQGNNSPLHF
TGCAGTGCTCCCGGACAGGGGAATAATTCACCCCTCCACTTT
>TRBJ2-7|-|TRBV7-7|-
CASSLDRDSYEQYF
TGTGCCAGCAGCTTAGACAGGGATAGCTACGAGCAGTACTTC
>TRBJ2-5|-|TRBV19|-
CASSQRTALQETQYF
TGTGCCAGTAGTCAGAGGACCGCCCTCCAAGAGACCCAGTACTTC
>TRBJ1-2|-|TRBV28|TRBD1
CASSDDRVYLTNTF
TGTGCCAGCAGTGATGACAGGGTGTATTTGACAAACACCTTC
>TRBJ2-7|-|TRBV6-5|-
CASSYLGQISYEQYF
TGTGCCAGCAGTTATCTTGGACAGATTTCCTACGAGCAGTACTTC
>TRBJ2-7|-|TRBV28|-
CASGARRKFPYEQYF
TGTGCCAGCGGGGCCCGACGTAAGTTTCCCTACGAGCAGTACTTC
>TRBJ1-2|few|TRBV7-9|TRBD1
CASSARDRANYGYTF
TGTGCCAGCAGCGCCCGGGACAGAGCTAACTATGGCTACACCTTC
>TRBJ2-5|-|TRBV2|TRBD2
CASSERAGDETQYF
TGTGCCAGCAGTGAAAGGGCGGGGGATGAGACCCAGTACTTC
>TRBJ2-7|few|TRBV6-2/TRBV6-3|TRBD2
CASSYSLRRGSSYEQYF
TGTGCCAGCAGTTACAGTTTGAGGCGGGGGAGCTCCTACGAGCAGTACTTC
>TRBJ2-4|-|TRBV7-2|TRBD2
CASSPRPGLAEVAKNIQYF
TGTGCCAGCAGCCCGAGGCCGGGACTAGCGGAAGTAGCCAAAAACATTCAGTACTTC
>TRBJ1-2|-|TRBV19|TRBD1
CASSTGHRGLGYGYTF
TGTGCCAGTAGTACCGGGCACAGGGGGCTGGGCTATGGCTACACCTTC
>TRBJ2-3|-|TRBV7-6|-
CASSFTSARSDTQYF
TGTGCCAGCAGCTTTACTTCCGCGCGATCGGATACGCAGTATTTT
>TRBJ2-3|-|TRBV4-2|-
CASTGFLGGTDTQYF
TGTGCCAGCACAGGATTCCTAGGGGGCACAGATACGCAGTATTTT
>TRBJ2-7|-|TRBV6-1|-
CASSRGEGSSYEQYF
TGTGCCAGCAGTCGGGGAGAGGGGAGCTCCTACGAGCAGTACTTC
>TRBJ1-5|few|TRBV20-1|TRBD1
CSARKGTGRSNQPQHF
TGCAGTGCTAGAAAAGGGACAGGGAGGAGCAATCAGCCCCAGCATTTT
>TRBJ1-5|-|TRBV28|TRBD1
CASSSGGANQPQHF
TGTGCCAGCAGTTCAGGGGGCGCGAATCAGCCCCAGCATTTT
>TRBJ2-7|-|TRBV20-1|TRBD2
CSARRAGGHYEQYF
TGCAGTGCTAGGAGGGCGGGAGGGCATTACGAGCAGTACTTC
>TRBJ1-2|few|TRBV6-1|TRBD1
CASSRGTLAFYTF
TGTGCCAGCAGCAGGGGGACTCTAGCCTTCTACACCTTC
>TRBJ1-6|few|TRBV7-8|-
CASSLTSKLSSYNSPLHF
TGTGCCAGCAGCTTAACCTCAAAGCTCAGCTCCTATAATTCACCCCTCCACTTT
>TRBJ2-1|few|TRBV7-2|-
CASSPGPNNEQFF
TGTGCCAGCAGCCCGGGACCGAACAATGAGCAGTTCTTC
>TRBJ2-7|few|TRBV21-1|-
CASSNNGGYRGYEQYF
TGTGCCAGCAGCAATAACGGCGGTTACAGGGGCTACGAGCAGTACTTC
>TRBJ1-6|few|TRBV28|-
CASSLDTPDNTPLHF
TGTGCCAGCAGTTTGGACACCCCGGACAATACACCCCTCCACTTT
>TRBJ2-3|-|TRBV27|TRBD1
CASSLRGRGPDTQYF
TGTGCCAGCAGTTTACGGGGCAGGGGGCCAGATACGCAGTATTTT
>TRBJ2-3|-|TRBV6-2/TRBV6-3|-
CASSYSGTFTDTQYF
TGTGCCAGCAGTTACTCGGGGACTTTTACAGATACGCAGTATTTT
>TRBJ1-1|-|TRBV19|TRBD1
CASSIRDRGPEAFF
TGTGCCAGTAGTATACGAGACAGGGGCCCCGAAGCTTTCTTT
>TRBJ2-7|-|TRBV6-2/TRBV6-3|TRBD1
CASSYQLDRGTYEQYF
TGTGCCAGCAGTTACCAACTCGACAGGGGGACCTACGAGCAGTACTTC
>TRBJ1-6|-|TRBV30|-
CAWNRGVPNSPLHF
TGTGCCTGGAATCGCGGGGTTCCGAATTCACCCCTCCACTTT
>TRBJ2-3|few|TRBV6-1|TRBD2
CASSGTSWFKDTQYF
TGTGCCAGCTCCGGGACTAGTTGGTTTAAAGATACGCAGTATTTT
>TRBJ2-5|-|TRBV24-1|-
CATSDPRTGQETQYF
TGTGCCACCAGTGATCCCCGCACAGGGCAAGAGACCCAGTACTTC
>TRBJ2-1|-|TRBV5-5|-
CASSLASKGYNEQFF
TGTGCCAGCAGCTTGGCCTCCAAGGGCTACAATGAGCAGTTCTTC
>TRBJ2-3|-|TRBV6-5|-
CASSLAGIDATQYF
TGTGCCAGCAGTTTGGCCGGGATTGATGCTACGCAGTATTTT